One sample yielded the 27 T cell receptor beta chains listed below, sequenced in a study of shared clonotypes between healthy human individuals (dated by TCRdb to 2018 to 2020). Receptor libraries were prepared by the immunoSEQ multiplex PCR assay. As stored in TCRdb, this immuneACCESS dataset retains in-frame rearrangements with V and J assigned. A fraction of the clones does not appear; measured against another copy, unresolved V genes explain less than half of the discrepancy, and the remainder lacks a known reason. The sample table records millions of clones; around nine tenths of these occur just once. In total, the top ten clones hold roughly 0.14% of the sample. The material sequenced was naive CD4+ T cells sorted from blood. Explained via the paper, the cell subset or site label denotes: CD45RA+ positively selected. Receptors were obtained from a man younger than 35 in good health.

The J gene is TRBJ1-1, the V gene TRBV2; TRBD1 agrees at 11 bases. The V gene end was trimmed by 5 bases and the J gene end by 7 bases; junction bases not matched to a gene: 3. The CDR3 is 13 residues long. Per the germline V gene, CDR1 is SNHLY and CDR2 is FYNNEI. The CDR3: CASSWDRGFEAFF. CDR3 nucleotide sequence: TGTGCCAGCAGTTGGGACAGGGGGTTTGAAGCTTTCTTT.

This chain uses TRBV28 with TRBJ1-4; D unclear. CDR1 MDHEN and CDR2 SYDVKM come from the germline V gene. The CDR3 is 16 amino acids. V dropped 5 bases and J dropped 5 bases, with 18 bases sitting between them. CDR3 DNA: TGTGCCAGCAGTCCGGATGGGCGCAAAACGAATGAAAAACTGTTTTTT. Residues: CASSPDGRKTNEKLFF. Variable domain in full (rest from reference TRBV28 and TRBJ1-4): DVKVTQSSRYLVKRTGEKVFLECVQDMDHENMFWYRQDPGLGLRLIYFSYDVKMKEKGDIPEGYSVSREKKERFSLILESASTNQTSMYLCASSPDGRKTNEKLFFGSGTQLSVL.

The V and J genes are TRBV6-1 and TRBJ1-5; possible D gene TRBD1, 5 bases. Germline values: CDR1 MNHNS, CDR2 SASEGT. Trimming removed 3 bases from V and 6 bases from J, with 12 bases in between. This CDR3 region has 14 residues. The chain's CDR3 is CASSDRGGPQPQHF. The CDR3 region has the DNA TGTGCCAGCAGTGATAGGGGAGGCCCTCAGCCCCAGCATTTT.

The CDR3 nucleotides are TGTGCCAGCAGTTTACAGGGTCAGGGTCAGCCCCAGCATTTT. It is translated as CASSLQGQGQPQHF. The chain joins TRBV5-4 to TRBJ1-5; a possible D gene is TRBD1 (6 bases). The CDR3 is made up of 14 amino acids. The germline V gene encodes CDR1 SGHNT and CDR2 YYREEE (reference sequence). V lost 5 bases to trimming and J lost 6 bases, with 15 bases between them.

The chain joins TRBV28 to TRBJ2-7, with D possibly TRBD2 on 7 matching bases. Germline CDR1 and CDR2: MDHEN and SYDVKM. Trimming took 7 bases from V and 2 from J, leaving 12 bases between them. The CDR3 totals 13 residues. The CDR3 region has the DNA TGTGCCAGCACTAGGGGGGGTGCCTACGAGCAGTACTTC. Protein: CASTRGGAYEQYF.

The chain uses TRBV19 and TRBJ2-3; the D is unclear. The CDR3 sequence is 14 residues long. Germline V CDR1 and CDR2: LNHDA, SQIVND (reference sequence). V was shortened by 4 bases and J by 0 bases, with 8 bases between the two germline ends. The CDR3, as DNA: TGTGCCAGTAGTAAGATACTTAGCACAGATACGCAGTATTTT. Translating gives CASSKILSTDTQYF.

The chain recombines TRBV29-1 with TRBJ2-1, with D maybe TRBD2 (6 bases). This CDR3 is built from 15 residues. CDR1 is SQVTM, CDR2 ANQGSEA, per germline. The V gene lost 6 bases and the J gene lost 2 bases, with 17 bases spanning the gap. The CDR3 DNA reads TGCAGCGTCCCCGGGGGAGGAAGCGCCTACAATGAGCAGTTCTTC. It specifies CSVPGGGSAYNEQFF.

This clone was observed a single time. The V gene is TRBV2, the J gene TRBJ2-7; perhaps TRBD1 as D (6 bases). Germline V CDR1 and CDR2: SNHLY, FYNNEI. CDR3 size: 13 residues. Trimming left V 7 bases short and J 3 bases short, with 13 bases between. CDR3 loop: CASTSGHSYEQYF. The CDR3 coding sequence is TGTGCCAGCACGTCGGGACATAGCTACGAGCAGTACTTC. Filled out from reference TRBV2 and TRBJ2-7, the complete variable domain reads EPEVTQTPSHQVTQMGQEVILRCVPISNHLYFYWYRQILGQKVEFLVSFYNNEISEKSEIFDDQFSVERPDGSNFTLKIRSTKLEDSAMYFCASTSGHSYEQYFGPGTRLTVT.

This clone was recorded a few times. The V call is TRBV2, the J call TRBJ1-3, with 8 bases lining up with TRBD1. The germline gives CDR1 SNHLY, CDR2 FYNNEI. The J segment lost 2 bases and the V segment lost 6 bases, leaving 0 bases of the junction unmatched. This CDR3 is 13 amino acids long. CDR3 region: CASRDRAGNTIYF. For the CDR3, the DNA is TGTGCCAGCAGGGACAGGGCTGGAAACACCATATATTTT.

This clone appeared once. The chain joins TRBV29-1 to TRBJ2-5, with D possibly matching TRBD2 (6 bases). V was cut by 4 bases and J by 5 bases, with 11 bases left in between. From germline, CDR1 is SQVTM and CDR2 ANQGSEA. The length of the CDR3 is 12 residues. The CDR3 DNA reads as TGCAGCGTTGCGGCTAGCGAGGAGACCCAGTACTTC. Translated: CSVAASEETQYF.

The genes are TRBV30 and TRBJ1-2; 9 positions agree with TRBD1. CDR1 is GTSNPN and CDR2 is SVGIG in the germline V gene (reference sequence). This CDR3 comprises 14 residues. V lost 0 bases to trimming and J lost 5 bases; unmatched junction nucleotides: 4. Here the CDR3 reads CAWSVRDRVYGYTF. CDR3 bases: TGTGCCTGGAGTGTCCGGGACAGGGTGTATGGCTACACCTTC.

The J gene is TRBJ1-2, the V gene TRBV19; D not certain. This CDR3 comprises 12 residues. Trimming stripped 4 bases from V and 5 bases from J, with 8 bases between. Germline CDR1 reads LNHDA; CDR2 reads SQIVND (reference sequence). The CDR3 nucleotides are TGTGCCAGTAGTAGGACGGGGTATGGCTACACCTTC. It specifies CASSRTGYGYTF.

This clone came up once. The J gene is TRBJ2-5, the V gene TRBV7-9, with 11 nucleotides matching TRBD2. This CDR3 is 15 amino acids long. J gave up 1 base and V 5 bases, and 3 bases lay outside the gene matches. Per germline, CDR1 SEHNR and CDR2 FQNEAQ (reference sequence). The CDR3 nucleotides read TGTGCCAGCAGCGAAGGACTAGCGGGCCAAGAGACCCAGTACTTC. Protein: CASSEGLAGQETQYF.

The chain couples TRBV4-2 to TRBJ1-5; 7 bases align to TRBD1. From germline, CDR1 is LGHNA and CDR2 YNFKEQ. V dropped 0 bases and J dropped 7; count of bases not matched to a gene: 6. The CDR3 runs to 15 residues. The CDR3 reads CASSQEITGAQPQHF. CDR3 nucleotides: TGTGCCAGCAGCCAAGAGATCACAGGGGCCCAGCCCCAGCATTTT.

The chain couples TRBV7-3 to TRBJ2-1; 11 bases are shared with TRBD1. The CDR3 extends over 20 amino acids. Trimming cost V 5 bases and J 4 bases; bases outside gene matches: 19. Germline V lookup: CDR1 SGHTA, CDR2 FQGTGA. CDR3 DNA sequence: TGTGCCAGCAGCCCAACGGGACAGGGGGTGCCCCTGGGCCCTTACAATGAGCAGTTCTTC. Translation: CASSPTGQGVPLGPYNEQFF.

CDR3 in amino acids: CASSFWQGGTGELFF. The CDR3 DNA reads TGCGCCAGCAGCTTTTGGCAGGGTGGAACCGGGGAGCTGTTTTTT. V is TRBV5-1 and J is TRBJ2-2, with a weak D call TRBD1 (5 bases). Trimming stripped 2 bases from V and 5 bases from J, with 13 bases between. Germline-derived CDR1 and CDR2 are SGHRS and YFSETQ. The CDR3 contains 15 residues.

The rearrangement joins TRBV10-3 to TRBJ2-3; D might be TRBD1 (5 bases). Trimming pared 2 bases from V and 11 bases from J, leaving 8 bases between. CDR3 length equals 11 residues. The germline V gene encodes CDR1 ENHRY and CDR2 SYGVKD. CDR3 DNA sequence: TGTGCCATCAGTGAGGGCCAGGGGCAGTATTTT. Translating gives CAISEGQGQYF.

The rearrangement uses TRBV15 and TRBJ1-4, with 10 bases aligning to TRBD1. The CDR3 length is 19 residues. The trim removed 4 bases at V and 8 bases at J, leaving 19 bases unmatched. The germline V gene encodes CDR1 LNHNV and CDR2 YYDKDF (reference sequence). DNA of the CDR3: TGTGCCACCAGCATAATCCGACAGGGGGCGAACCTTTACGGGGAAAAACTGTTTTTT. Its protein is CATSIIRQGANLYGEKLFF.

Only one count was recorded for this clone. The DNA for the CDR3 is TGTGCCAGCAGCTTGGGGGACACGCTTGAAGCTTTCTTT. This gives the protein CASSLGDTLEAFF. This rearrangement joins TRBV11-2 to TRBJ1-1, with D possibly matching TRBD1 (6 bases). V shed 3 bases and J shed 7 bases, with 12 bases lying between them. The CDR3 covers 13 residues. Germline V lookup: CDR1 SGHAT, CDR2 FQNNGV.

V usage is TRBV10-2 and J usage is TRBJ2-3, with 7 bases matching TRBD2. The CDR3 runs 14 residues. V shed 7 bases and J 3 bases; nucleotides not matched to a gene: 7. CDR1 is WSHSY and CDR2 is SAAADI in the germline V gene. CDR3 nucleotide sequence: TGCGCCAGCAACGGACTAGAAGGGACAGATACGCAGTATTTT. It is translated as CASNGLEGTDTQYF.

V usage is TRBV19 and J usage is TRBJ2-3; 14 bases map to TRBD2. The CDR3 has 16 residues. The germline V gene encodes CDR1 LNHDA and CDR2 SQIVND (reference sequence). V trimming: 5 bases; J trimming: 5 bases; junction bases outside the gene matches: 6. CDR3 sequence reads: CASSAGTSGSRDTQYF. CDR3 nucleotides: TGTGCCAGTAGTGCAGGGACTAGCGGGAGTCGAGATACGCAGTATTTT.

The V and J genes are TRBV25-1 and TRBJ2-1; the D gene is possibly TRBD2 (5 bases). This CDR3 is built from 14 residues. The germline CDR1 and CDR2 sequences are MGHDK and SYGVNS. V lost 3 bases and J lost 5, with 11 bases in between. The chain's CDR3 is CASSDQWRDNEQFF. CDR3 nucleotides: TGTGCCAGCAGTGATCAATGGCGGGACAATGAGCAGTTCTTC.

The chain joins TRBV2 to TRBJ2-7; no clear D gene. V lost 0 bases, J lost 4 bases, and 10 bases lay in between. Germline assignment: CDR1 SNHLY and CDR2 FYNNEI. CDR3 size: 14 residues. CDR3 in DNA: TGTGCCAGCAGTGAAGCGGGCCTCTTATACGAGCAGTACTTC. Its translation is CASSEAGLLYEQYF.

The chain employs TRBV9 and TRBJ2-3; a weak D match, TRBD2 (6 bases). CDR1 is SGDLS and CDR2 is YYNGEE in the germline V gene. The CDR3 is 16 residues long. Trimming removed 4 bases from V and 0 bases from J, with 15 bases in between. The CDR3 protein is CASSLTGTFSTDTQYF. Written as DNA, the CDR3 is TGTGCCAGCAGCCTAACCGGGACTTTTAGCACAGATACGCAGTATTTT.

This clone was counted a single time. The chain carries TRBV11-3 and TRBJ2-3, with 8 bases identical to TRBD2. With 1 base clipped from V and 5 bases from J, the junction kept 8 bases outside the gene matches. This CDR3 comprises 16 residues. Germline CDR1 reads SGHNT; CDR2 reads YENEEA. The CDR3 coding sequence is TGTGCCAGCAGCTTAGGCCGGGGGGGTAGTATAGATACGCAGTATTTT. Its translation: CASSLGRGGSIDTQYF.

The V call is TRBV7-2, the J call TRBJ2-7; D not certain. V was cut by 5 bases and J by 7 bases, with 15 bases left in between. Germline CDR1 and CDR2: SGHTA and FQGNSA. There are 13 residues in the CDR3. The CDR3: CASSTTTHGEQYF. Here the CDR3 DNA reads TGTGCCAGCAGCACTACGACTCACGGGGAGCAGTACTTC.

This chain joins TRBV9 and TRBJ2-6, with 10 bases matching TRBD1. CDR3 length: 19 amino acids. V lost 2 bases, J lost 2 bases, and 10 bases stayed unmatched. CDR1 is SGDLS, CDR2 YYNGEE, per germline. The CDR3 nucleotides read TGTGCCAGCAGCGTCCACTCCCCGACAGGGGGCGCTGGGGCCAACGTCCTGACTTTC. Its protein is CASSVHSPTGGAGANVLTF.